The sample holds a few counts of the clone carrying this T cell receptor (beta chain). No antigen is known for it. The sample belongs to a study of PD-1 blockade in classical Hodgkin lymphoma. Study findings and constraints: Still unresolved is the cause of the repertoire differences, which may be disease activity or prior therapy.

Following autologous stem cell transplantation, relapse occurred in every patient, and exposure to brentuximab vedotin varied. Assay: immunoSEQ multiplex PCR; the TCRdb copy retains only in-frame clones and omits some. The sample gives about 150,000 clones, just under 80% of which show up once; 9.2% is in the top ten. The source of this sequence is a human donor with classical Hodgkin lymphoma. Material: peripheral blood mononuclear cells (PBMCs), obtained before the second cycle of nivolumab.

CDR3: CASSSVALSGLRIQYF. The CDR3 nucleotides read TGTGCCAGCAGTTCGGTGGCTCTCTCGGGCTTAAGGATTCAGTACTTC. The rearrangement uses TRBV6-6 and TRBJ2-4; D gene uncertain. The CDR3 covers 16 residues. V lost 4 bases, J lost 10 bases, and 23 bases lay in between. Per the germline V gene, CDR1 is MNHNY and CDR2 is SVGAGI (reference sequence).